This paragraph reports one T cell receptor (beta chain). These data originate in a study of blood T cell repertoires in COVID-19. The wider study: COVID-19 samples collected from the United States, Italy and Spain covered acute and convalescent phases. Sources were T cells, B-cell-depleted T cells, or PBMCs; the material itself was cDNA or gDNA.

Authors' analysis steps: For nucleated cells, counts were estimated from reference gene primer amplification. The repertoire was sequenced with immunoSEQ multiplex PCR; TCRdb's copy has only in-frame clones and lacks some. That table supplies the V and J calls and clone size; D and trimming were determined from the DNA. Among about 200,000 clones listed, 65% to 80% were seen once. The CDR3 is made up of 13 amino acids. The germline V gene has CDR1 SGHAT and CDR2 FQDESV (reference sequence). V gave up 5 bases and J gave up 8 bases; unmatched junction bases: 4. Material: peripheral blood. The clonotype was recovered from a man aged 45 to 65 who had recovered from COVID-19. The chain employs TRBV11-1 and TRBJ2-1; 9 bases are a match to TRBD1. CDR3 region: CASSHRGLDEQFF. Written as DNA, the CDR3 is TGTGCCAGCAGCCACAGGGGGCTTGATGAGCAGTTCTTC. The full variable domain, its missing parts supplied by reference TRBV11-1 and TRBJ2-1, is EAEVAQSPRYKITEKSQAVAFWCDPISGHATLYWYRQILGQGPELLVQFQDESVVDDSQLPKDRFSAERLKGVDSTLKIQPAELGDSAMYLCASSHRGLDEQFFGPGTRLTVL.